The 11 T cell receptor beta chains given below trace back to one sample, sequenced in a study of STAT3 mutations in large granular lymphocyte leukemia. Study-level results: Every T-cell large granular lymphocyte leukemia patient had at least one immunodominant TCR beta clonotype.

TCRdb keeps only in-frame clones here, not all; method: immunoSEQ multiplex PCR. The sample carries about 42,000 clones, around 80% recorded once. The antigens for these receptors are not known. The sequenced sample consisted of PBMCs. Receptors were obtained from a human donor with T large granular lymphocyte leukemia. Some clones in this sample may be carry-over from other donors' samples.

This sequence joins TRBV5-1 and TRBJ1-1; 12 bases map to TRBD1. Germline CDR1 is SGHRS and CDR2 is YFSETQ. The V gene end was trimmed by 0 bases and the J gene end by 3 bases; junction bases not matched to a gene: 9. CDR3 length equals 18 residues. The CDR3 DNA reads TGCGCCAGCAGCTTGGGGGACAGGGGGCGCGGTAGGGACACTGAAGCTTTCTTT. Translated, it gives CASSLGDRGRGRDTEAFF.

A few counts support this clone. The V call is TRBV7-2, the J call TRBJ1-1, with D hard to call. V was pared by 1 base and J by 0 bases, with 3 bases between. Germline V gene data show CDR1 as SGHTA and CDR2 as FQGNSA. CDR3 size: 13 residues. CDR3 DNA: TGTGCCAGCAGCTTAGTCCTGAACACTGAAGCTTTCTTT. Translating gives CASSLVLNTEAFF. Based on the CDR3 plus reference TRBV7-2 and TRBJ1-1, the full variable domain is GAGVSQSPSNKVTEKGKDVELRCDPISGHTALYWYRQSLGQGLEFLIYFQGNSAPDKSGLPSDRFSAERTGGSVSTLTIQRTQQEDSAVYLCASSLVLNTEAFFGQGTRLTVV.

The DNA of the CDR3 is TGTGCCAGCAGTTACCGCTTGGGGCAGGGGGCTTTTGGCTACACCTTC. It is translated as CASSYRLGQGAFGYTF. This rearrangement joins TRBV6-5 to TRBJ1-2; TRBD1 aligns across 8 bases. After removal of 2 bases from V and 7 bases from J, the junction contained 12 bases not matched to a gene. CDR1 is MNHEY, CDR2 SVGAGI, per germline. The CDR3 has 16 residues.

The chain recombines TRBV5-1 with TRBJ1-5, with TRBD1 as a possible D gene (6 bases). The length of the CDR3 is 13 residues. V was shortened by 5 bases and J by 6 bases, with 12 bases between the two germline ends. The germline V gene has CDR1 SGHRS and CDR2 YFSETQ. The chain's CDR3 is CASRQGMGQPQHF. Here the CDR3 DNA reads TGCGCCAGCAGACAGGGTATGGGTCAGCCCCAGCATTTT.

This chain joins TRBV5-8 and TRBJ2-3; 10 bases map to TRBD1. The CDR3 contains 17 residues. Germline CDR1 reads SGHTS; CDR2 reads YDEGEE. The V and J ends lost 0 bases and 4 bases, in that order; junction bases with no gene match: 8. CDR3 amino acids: CASSLEGQGWFPDTQYF. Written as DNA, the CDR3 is TGTGCCAGCAGCTTGGAGGGACAGGGGTGGTTTCCAGATACGCAGTATTTT.

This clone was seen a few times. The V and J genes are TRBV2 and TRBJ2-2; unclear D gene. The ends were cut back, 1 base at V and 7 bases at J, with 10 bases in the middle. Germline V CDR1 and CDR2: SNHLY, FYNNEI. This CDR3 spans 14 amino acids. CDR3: CASSEVWVHGELFF. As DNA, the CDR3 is TGTGCCAGCAGTGAAGTATGGGTTCACGGGGAGCTGTTTTTT.

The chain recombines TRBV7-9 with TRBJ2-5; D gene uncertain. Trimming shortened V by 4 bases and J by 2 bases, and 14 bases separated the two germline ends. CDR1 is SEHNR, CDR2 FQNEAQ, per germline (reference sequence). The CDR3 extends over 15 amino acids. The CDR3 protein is CASSYGLVLQETQYF. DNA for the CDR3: TGTGCCAGCAGCTACGGCCTTGTCTTACAAGAGACCCAGTACTTC.

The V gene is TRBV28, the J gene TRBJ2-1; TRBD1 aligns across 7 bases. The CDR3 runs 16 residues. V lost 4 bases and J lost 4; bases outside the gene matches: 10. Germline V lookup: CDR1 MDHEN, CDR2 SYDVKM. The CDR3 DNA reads TGTGCCAGCAGTTCGCCTGAGGGGGCGGGTTACAATGAGCAGTTCTTC. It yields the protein CASSSPEGAGYNEQFF.

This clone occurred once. CDR3 DNA: TGTGCCAGCAGCCCCTGGAAGGATAGCCCAGATACGCAGTATTTT. Translating gives CASSPWKDSPDTQYF. V usage is TRBV28 and J usage is TRBJ2-3, with D hard to call. Germline CDR1 MDHEN, CDR2 SYDVKM. V dropped 6 bases and J dropped 4 bases, with 17 bases sitting between them. CDR3 length: 15 residues.

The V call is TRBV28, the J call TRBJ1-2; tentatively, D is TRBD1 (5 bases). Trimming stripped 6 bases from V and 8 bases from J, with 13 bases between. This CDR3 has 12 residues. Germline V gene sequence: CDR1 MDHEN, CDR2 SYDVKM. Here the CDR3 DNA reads TGTGCCAGCAGGTTTGATGGGGGAGGCTACACCTTC. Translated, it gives CASRFDGGGYTF.

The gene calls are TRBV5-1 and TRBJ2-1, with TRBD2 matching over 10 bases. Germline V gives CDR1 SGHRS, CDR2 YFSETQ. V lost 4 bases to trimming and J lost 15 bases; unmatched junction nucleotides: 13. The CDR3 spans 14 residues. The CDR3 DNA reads TGCGCCAGCAGCCCCTGGGCTAGCGGGGGACCTAGGTTCTTC. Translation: CASSPWASGGPRFF.